What follows are 15 T cell receptor beta chains derived from one specimen sequenced in a study of blood T cell repertoires in COVID-19. Clones were read by immunoSEQ multiplex PCR, and TCRdb kept only the in-frame ones, dropping some. The data hold 70,000 to 85,000 clones, with around nine tenths observed a single time. The sequenced sample was peripheral blood. These receptors originate from a man aged 65-85 years with active or convalescent COVID-19.

The chain uses TRBV28 and TRBJ1-5; 7 bases are shared with TRBD1. This CDR3 spans 13 amino acids. V lost 5 bases and J lost 9; bases outside the gene matches: 7. The V gene's germline CDR1 is MDHEN and CDR2 SYDVKM. CDR3 sequence (DNA): TGTGCCAGCAGTGGACAGGCATCACGGCCCCAGCATTTT. It is translated as CASSGQASRPQHF.

This chain uses TRBV2 with TRBJ1-1; no clear D gene. The V gene lost 7 bases and the J gene lost 5 bases, with 14 bases spanning the gap. CDR1 and CDR2 from the germline V gene are SNHLY and FYNNEI. The CDR3 has 13 amino acids. This chain's CDR3 is CASMENPGTEAFF. As DNA, the CDR3 is TGTGCCAGCATGGAAAATCCGGGAACTGAAGCTTTCTTT.

V usage is TRBV9 and J usage is TRBJ1-1; TRBD1 agrees at 7 bases. This CDR3 comprises 15 residues. V was clipped by 3 bases and J by 5 bases; unmatched bases: 10. Germline V gene data show CDR1 as SGDLS and CDR2 as YYNGEE. CDR3 loop: CASSAVQGGSTEAFF. The CDR3 DNA follows: TGTGCCAGCAGCGCCGTCCAGGGGGGTAGTACTGAAGCTTTCTTT.

This chain uses TRBV28 with TRBJ1-2; 9 bases map to TRBD1. The CDR3 totals 17 residues. Trimming at V came to 6 bases and at J to 4 bases, leaving 15 bases not matched to a gene. Germline CDR1 is MDHEN and CDR2 is SYDVKM. CDR3 DNA sequence: TGTGCCAGCAGCTTACCTCGGGTGGGACAGGGACCCTATGGCTACACCTTC. Residues: CASSLPRVGQGPYGYTF.

The V and J genes are TRBV7-2 and TRBJ2-7; D may be TRBD1 (6 bases). From germline, CDR1 is SGHTA and CDR2 FQGNSA. The CDR3 covers 15 residues. The germline V and J ends were trimmed by 4 bases and 3 bases, with 16 bases remaining between them. This chain's CDR3 is CASSSRRDTLYEQYF. CDR3 sequence (DNA): TGTGCCAGCAGCTCACGCCGGGACACCCTCTACGAGCAGTACTTC.

The chain is built from TRBV12-3 or TRBV12-4 and TRBJ2-1, with 7 bases that match TRBD1. The CDR3 has 11 residues. V trimming: 4 bases; J trimming: 9 bases; junction bases outside the gene matches: 0. CDR3 sequence reads: CASSYRGEQFF. DNA for the CDR3: TGTGCCAGCAGTTACAGGGGTGAGCAGTTCTTC.

The genes are TRBV3-1 (or the pseudogene TRBV3-2) and TRBJ2-3, with D perhaps TRBD2 (5 bases). Per the germline V gene, CDR1 is LGHDT and CDR2 is YNNKEL (reference sequence). The V end was cut by 0 bases, the J end by 5 bases, with 6 bases between. There are 13 residues in the CDR3. CDR3 sequence: CASSQDRGDTQYF. Here the CDR3 DNA reads TGTGCCAGCAGCCAAGATCGGGGAGATACGCAGTATTTT.

The chain employs TRBV5-1 and TRBJ2-7, with 8 nucleotides matching TRBD1. Trimming removed 4 bases from V and 6 bases from J; junction bases left unmatched: 12. Germline lookup yields CDR1 SGHRS and CDR2 YFSETQ. CDR3 size: 15 residues. CDR3 bases: TGCGCCAGCAGCCCTGGACAGGGTTCGGTCCTCGAGCAGTACTTC. Residues: CASSPGQGSVLEQYF. The full variable domain, rest sourced from reference TRBV5-1 and TRBJ2-7, is KAGVTQTPRYLIKTRGQQVTLSCSPISGHRSVSWYQQTPGQGLQFLFEYFSETQRNKGNFPGRFSGRQFSNSRSEMNVSTLELGDSALYLCASSPGQGSVLEQYFGPGTRLTVT.

This clone came up once. The gene calls are TRBV3-1 (or the pseudogene TRBV3-2) and TRBJ1-2; tentative D call: TRBD1 (6 bases). The germline CDR1 and CDR2 sequences are LGHDT and YNNKEL (reference sequence). The CDR3 totals 12 residues. V lost 4 bases, J lost 8 bases, and 11 bases lay in between. DNA of the CDR3: TGTGCCAGCAGCCTTGACAGGAGGGGCTACACCTTC. It is translated as CASSLDRRGYTF.

J is TRBJ2-2 and V is TRBV7-6; 16 nucleotides agree with TRBD2. V lost 5 bases to trimming and J lost 4 bases; unmatched junction nucleotides: 7. From germline, CDR1 is SGHVS and CDR2 FNYEAQ. The CDR3 length is 18 residues. DNA for the CDR3: TGTGCCAGCAGCGGGACTAGCGGGGGGGCCTTTGGCACCGGGGAGCTGTTTTTT. It encodes CASSGTSGGAFGTGELFF. Together with reference TRBV7-6 and TRBJ2-2, the CDR3 gives the full variable domain: GAGVSQSPRYKVTKRGQDVALRCDPISGHVSLYWYRQALGQGPEFLTYFNYEAQQDKSGLPNDRFSAERPEGSISTLTIQRTEQRDSAMYRCASSGTSGGAFGTGELFFGEGSRLTVL.

The table lists this clone with a few counts. This chain connects TRBV12-3 or TRBV12-4 to TRBJ2-1; tentatively, D is TRBD2 (6 bases). With 6 bases removed from V and 13 bases from J, the gap between germline ends came to 13 bases. There are 11 residues in the CDR3. The DNA for the CDR3 is TGTGCCAGCAGCCCCAGGGACTTCCAGTTCTTC. Protein product: CASSPRDFQFF.

This clone was seen once. This chain joins TRBV6-5 and TRBJ1-5; D is perhaps TRBD1 (5 bases). CDR3 length equals 15 residues. The germline V gene has CDR1 MNHEY and CDR2 SVGAGI. V was trimmed by 7 bases and J by 4 bases, leaving 17 bases between them. This chain's CDR3 is CASTVNAGRNQPQHF. CDR3 DNA sequence: TGTGCCAGCACAGTGAACGCAGGGAGGAATCAGCCCCAGCATTTT.

The chain recombines TRBV10-2 with TRBJ1-5, with D tentatively TRBD1 (6 bases). The V end lost 8 bases, the J end lost 1 base, and 27 bases lay between the germline ends. The germline V gene has CDR1 WSHSY and CDR2 SAAADI. This CDR3 region has 19 residues. CDR3 DNA: TGCGCCAGCGGAAGGGGGACACCCGACCTTAGGGGGAGCAATCAGCCCCAGCATTTT. This encodes CASGRGTPDLRGSNQPQHF.

The chain joins TRBV5-1 to TRBJ2-1; 10 positions match TRBD2. The germline V gene encodes CDR1 SGHRS and CDR2 YFSETQ. The CDR3 has 16 residues. With V trimmed by 3 bases and J by 9 bases, 12 bases remained unmatched. CDR3 coding DNA: TGCGCCAGCAGCTGGGCCCCCAGCGGGGGGGCCCCTGAGCAGTTCTTC. This sequence encodes CASSWAPSGGAPEQFF.

The chain has TRBV21-1 and TRBJ2-5; the table assigns TRBD2, which was not confirmed against the DNA. TRBV21-1 is a known pseudogene. This CDR3 contains 16 residues. CDR3: CASSIIAGGLPETQYF. The CDR3 region has the DNA TGTGCCAGCAGCATTATAGCGGGAGGCCTTCCAGAGACCCAGTACTTC.